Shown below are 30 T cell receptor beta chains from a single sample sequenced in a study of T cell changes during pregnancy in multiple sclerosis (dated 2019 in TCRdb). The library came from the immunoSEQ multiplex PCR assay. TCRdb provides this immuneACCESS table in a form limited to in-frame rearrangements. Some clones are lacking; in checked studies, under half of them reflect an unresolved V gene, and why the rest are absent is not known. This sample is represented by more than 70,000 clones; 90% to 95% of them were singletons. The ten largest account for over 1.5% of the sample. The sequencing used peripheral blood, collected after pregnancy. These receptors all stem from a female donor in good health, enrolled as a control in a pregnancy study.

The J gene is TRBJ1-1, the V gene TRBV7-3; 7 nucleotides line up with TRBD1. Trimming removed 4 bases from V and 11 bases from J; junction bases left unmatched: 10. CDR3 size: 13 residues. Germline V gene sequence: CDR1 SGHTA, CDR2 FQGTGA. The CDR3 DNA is TGTGCCAGCAGCTCCGACAGGGAGAAGGAGGCTTTCTTT. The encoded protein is CASSSDREKEAFF.

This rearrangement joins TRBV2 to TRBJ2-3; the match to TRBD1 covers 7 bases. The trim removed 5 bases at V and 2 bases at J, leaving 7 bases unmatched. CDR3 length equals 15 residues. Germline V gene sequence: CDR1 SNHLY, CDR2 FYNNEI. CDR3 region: CASSRQGRDTDTQYF. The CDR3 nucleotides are TGTGCCAGCAGTCGACAGGGAAGGGACACAGATACGCAGTATTTT.

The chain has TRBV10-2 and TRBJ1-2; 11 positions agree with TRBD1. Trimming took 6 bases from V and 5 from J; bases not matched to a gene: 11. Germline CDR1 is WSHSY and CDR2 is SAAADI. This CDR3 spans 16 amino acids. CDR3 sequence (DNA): TGCGCCAGCAGCCCGGGACAGGGGGGAGGCGGGTATGGCTACACCTTC. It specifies CASSPGQGGGGYGYTF.

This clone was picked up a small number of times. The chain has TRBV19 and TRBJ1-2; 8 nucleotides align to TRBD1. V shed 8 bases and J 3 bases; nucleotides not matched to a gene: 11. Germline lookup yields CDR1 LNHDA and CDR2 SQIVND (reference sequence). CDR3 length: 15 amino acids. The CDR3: CASGGQDPFDYGYTF. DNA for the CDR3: TGTGCCAGTGGGGGACAGGACCCTTTTGACTATGGCTACACCTTC.

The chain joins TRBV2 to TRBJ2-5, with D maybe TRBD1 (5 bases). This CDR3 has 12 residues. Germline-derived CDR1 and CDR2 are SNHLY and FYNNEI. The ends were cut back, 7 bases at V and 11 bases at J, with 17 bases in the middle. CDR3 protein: CASMGTGQEQYF. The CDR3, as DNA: TGTGCCAGCATGGGAACAGGCCAGGAGCAGTACTTC.

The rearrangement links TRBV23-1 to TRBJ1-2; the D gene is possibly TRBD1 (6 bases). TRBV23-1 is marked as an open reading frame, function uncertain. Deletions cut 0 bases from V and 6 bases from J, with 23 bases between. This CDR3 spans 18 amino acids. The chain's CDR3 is CASSQSFNQGIGGHGYTF. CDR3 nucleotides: TGCGCCAGCAGTCAATCATTCAACCAGGGGATTGGTGGGCATGGCTACACCTTC.

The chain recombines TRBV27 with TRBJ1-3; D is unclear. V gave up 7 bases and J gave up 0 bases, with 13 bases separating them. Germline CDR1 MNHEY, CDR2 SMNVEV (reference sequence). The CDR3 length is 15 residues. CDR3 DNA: TGTGCCAGCAAGCAGCCGGGGAGCTCTGGAAACACCATATATTTT. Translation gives CASKQPGSSGNTIYF.

The CDR3 coding sequence is TGTGCCAGCAGGGCCTCATACGAGCAGTACTTC. As protein: CASRASYEQYF. This chain uses TRBV7-9 with TRBJ2-7; D not certain. Germline-derived CDR1 and CDR2 are SEHNR and FQNEAQ (reference sequence). The CDR3 contains 11 residues. Trimming removed 6 bases from V and 4 bases from J, with 7 bases in between.

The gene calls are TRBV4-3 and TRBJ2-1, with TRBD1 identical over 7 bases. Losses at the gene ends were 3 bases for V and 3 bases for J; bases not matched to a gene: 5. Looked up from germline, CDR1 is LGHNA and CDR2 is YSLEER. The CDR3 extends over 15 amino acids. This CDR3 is CASSQGTAYYNEQFF. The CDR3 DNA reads TGCGCCAGCAGCCAGGGGACAGCTTACTACAATGAGCAGTTCTTC.

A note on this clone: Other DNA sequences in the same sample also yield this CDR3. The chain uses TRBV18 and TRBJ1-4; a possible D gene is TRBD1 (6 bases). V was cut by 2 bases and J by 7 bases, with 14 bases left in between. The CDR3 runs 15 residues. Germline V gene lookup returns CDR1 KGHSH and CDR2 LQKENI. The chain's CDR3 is CASSPGDKGGEKLFF. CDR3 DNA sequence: TGTGCCAGCTCACCAGGGGACAAAGGGGGTGAAAAACTGTTTTTT.

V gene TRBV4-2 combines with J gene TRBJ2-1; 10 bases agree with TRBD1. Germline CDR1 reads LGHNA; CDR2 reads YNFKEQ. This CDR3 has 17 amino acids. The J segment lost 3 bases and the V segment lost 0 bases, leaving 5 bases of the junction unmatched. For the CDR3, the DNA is TGTGCCAGCAGCCAAGAGGGACAGGGGATCATCTACAATGAGCAGTTCTTC. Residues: CASSQEGQGIIYNEQFF.

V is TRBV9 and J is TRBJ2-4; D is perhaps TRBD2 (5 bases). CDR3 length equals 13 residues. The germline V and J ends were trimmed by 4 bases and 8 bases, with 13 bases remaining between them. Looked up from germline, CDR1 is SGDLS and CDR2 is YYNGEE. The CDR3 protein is CASSPGVGDIQYF. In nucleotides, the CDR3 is TGTGCCAGCAGCCCCGGGGTGGGTGACATTCAGTACTTC. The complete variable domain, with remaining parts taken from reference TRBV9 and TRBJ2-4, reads DSGVTQTPKHLITATGQRVTLRCSPRSGDLSVYWYQQSLDQGLQFLIQYYNGEERAKGNILERFSAQQFPDLHSELNLSSLELGDSALYFCASSPGVGDIQYFGAGTRLSVL.

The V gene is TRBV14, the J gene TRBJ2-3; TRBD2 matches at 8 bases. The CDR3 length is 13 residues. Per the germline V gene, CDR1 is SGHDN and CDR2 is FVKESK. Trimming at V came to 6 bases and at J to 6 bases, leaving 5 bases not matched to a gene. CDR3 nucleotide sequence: TGTGCCAGCAGTTCGGGGGGGGCGGATACGCAGTATTTT. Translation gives CASSSGGADTQYF. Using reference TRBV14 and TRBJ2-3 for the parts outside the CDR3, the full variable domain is EAGVTQFPSHSVIEKGQTVTLRCDPISGHDNLYWYRRVMGKEIKFLLHFVKESKQDESGMPNNRFLAERTGGTYSTLKVQPAELEDSGVYFCASSSGGADTQYFGPGTRLTVL.

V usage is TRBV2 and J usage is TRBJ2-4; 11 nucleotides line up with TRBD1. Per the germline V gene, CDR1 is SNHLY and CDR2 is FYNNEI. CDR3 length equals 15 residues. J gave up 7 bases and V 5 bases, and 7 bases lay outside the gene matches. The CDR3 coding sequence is TGTGCCAGCAGTCGAAGGACAGGGGGCGTGAACATTCAGTACTTC. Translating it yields CASSRRTGGVNIQYF.

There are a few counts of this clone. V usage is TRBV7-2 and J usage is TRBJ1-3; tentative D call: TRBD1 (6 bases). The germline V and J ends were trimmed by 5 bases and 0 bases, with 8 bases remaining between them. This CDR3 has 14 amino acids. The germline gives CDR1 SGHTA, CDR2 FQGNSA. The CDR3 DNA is TGTGCCAGCAGCCGGGACATCTCTGGAAACACCATATATTTT. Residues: CASSRDISGNTIYF. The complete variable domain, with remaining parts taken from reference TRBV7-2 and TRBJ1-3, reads GAGVSQSPSNKVTEKGKDVELRCDPISGHTALYWYRQSLGQGLEFLIYFQGNSAPDKSGLPSDRFSAERTGGSVSTLTIQRTQQEDSAVYLCASSRDISGNTIYFGEGSWLTVV.

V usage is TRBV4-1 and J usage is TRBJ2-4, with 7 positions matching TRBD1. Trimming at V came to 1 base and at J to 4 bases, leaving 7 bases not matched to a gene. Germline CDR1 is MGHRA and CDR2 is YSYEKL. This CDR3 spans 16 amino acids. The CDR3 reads CASSQVSAGGKNIQYF. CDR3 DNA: TGCGCCAGCAGCCAAGTTTCGGCAGGGGGAAAAAACATTCAGTACTTC.

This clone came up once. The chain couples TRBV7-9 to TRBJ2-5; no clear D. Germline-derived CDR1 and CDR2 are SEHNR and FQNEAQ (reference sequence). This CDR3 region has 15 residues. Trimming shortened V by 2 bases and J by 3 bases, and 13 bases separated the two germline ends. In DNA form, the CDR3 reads TGTGCCAGCAGCTTAACAGCCATTCGCAAAGAGACCCAGTACTTC. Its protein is CASSLTAIRKETQYF.

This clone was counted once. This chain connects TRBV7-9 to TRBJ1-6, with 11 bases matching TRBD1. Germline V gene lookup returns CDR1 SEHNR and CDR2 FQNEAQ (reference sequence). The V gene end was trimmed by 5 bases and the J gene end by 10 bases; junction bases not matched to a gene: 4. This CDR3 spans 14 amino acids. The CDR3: CASSPDRGPSPLHF. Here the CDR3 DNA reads TGTGCCAGCAGCCCGGACAGGGGGCCATCACCCCTCCACTTT.

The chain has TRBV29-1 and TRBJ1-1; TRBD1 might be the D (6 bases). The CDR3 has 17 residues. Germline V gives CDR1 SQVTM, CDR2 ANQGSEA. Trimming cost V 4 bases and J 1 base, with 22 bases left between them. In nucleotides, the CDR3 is TGCAGCGTTGTGTGGGGGGGAAACAGGGATGGGAACACTGAAGCTTTCTTT. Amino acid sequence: CSVVWGGNRDGNTEAFF.

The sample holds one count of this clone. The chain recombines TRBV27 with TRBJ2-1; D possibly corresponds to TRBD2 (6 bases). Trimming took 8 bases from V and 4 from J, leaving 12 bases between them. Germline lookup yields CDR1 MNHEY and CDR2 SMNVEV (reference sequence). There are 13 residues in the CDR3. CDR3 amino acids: CASRLGQYNEQFF. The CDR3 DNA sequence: TGTGCCAGCCGACTAGGGCAGTACAATGAGCAGTTCTTC.

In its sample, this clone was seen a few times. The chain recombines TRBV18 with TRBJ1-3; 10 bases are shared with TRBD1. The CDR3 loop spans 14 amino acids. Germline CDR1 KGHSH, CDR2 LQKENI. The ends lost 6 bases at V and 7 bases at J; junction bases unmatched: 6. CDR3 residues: CASSPGQGFNTIYF. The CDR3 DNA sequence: TGTGCCAGCTCGCCGGGACAGGGGTTCAACACCATATATTTT.

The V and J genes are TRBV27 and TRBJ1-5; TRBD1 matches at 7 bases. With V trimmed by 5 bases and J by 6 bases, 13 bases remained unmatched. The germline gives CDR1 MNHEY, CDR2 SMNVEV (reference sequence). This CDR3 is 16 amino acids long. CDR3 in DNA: TGTGCCAGCAGTCCCCAAACCGGGACAGTGGGTCAGCCCCAGCATTTT. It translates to CASSPQTGTVGQPQHF.

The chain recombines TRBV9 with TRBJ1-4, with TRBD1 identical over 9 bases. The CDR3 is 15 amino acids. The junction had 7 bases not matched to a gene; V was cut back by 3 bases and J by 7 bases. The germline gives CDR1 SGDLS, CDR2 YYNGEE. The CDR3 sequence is CASSGSGTGSEKLFF. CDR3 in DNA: TGTGCCAGCAGCGGTTCCGGGACAGGGTCTGAAAAACTGTTTTTT.

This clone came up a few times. The CDR3 loop is CASSRTGEAFF. The CDR3 DNA reads TGTGCCAGCAGCCGGACAGGGGAAGCTTTCTTT. The chain combines TRBV2 with TRBJ1-1, with TRBD1 identical over 8 bases. V shed 6 bases, J shed 8 bases, and the junction held 2 bases outside the gene matches. The CDR3 covers 11 residues. Per germline, CDR1 SNHLY and CDR2 FYNNEI.

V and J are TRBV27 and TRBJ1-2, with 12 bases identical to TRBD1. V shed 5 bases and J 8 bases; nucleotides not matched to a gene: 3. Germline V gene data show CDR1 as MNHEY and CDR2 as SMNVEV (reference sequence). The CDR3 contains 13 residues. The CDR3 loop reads CASSAGTGGGYTF. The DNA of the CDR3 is TGTGCCAGCAGTGCCGGGACAGGGGGCGGCTACACCTTC.

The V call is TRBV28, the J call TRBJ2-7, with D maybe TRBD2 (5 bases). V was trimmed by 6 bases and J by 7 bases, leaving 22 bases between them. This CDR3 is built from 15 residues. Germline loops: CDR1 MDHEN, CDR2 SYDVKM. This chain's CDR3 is CASSPIGRAVLEQYF. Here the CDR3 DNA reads TGTGCCAGCAGCCCCATTGGGAGAGCGGTCTTGGAGCAGTACTTC.

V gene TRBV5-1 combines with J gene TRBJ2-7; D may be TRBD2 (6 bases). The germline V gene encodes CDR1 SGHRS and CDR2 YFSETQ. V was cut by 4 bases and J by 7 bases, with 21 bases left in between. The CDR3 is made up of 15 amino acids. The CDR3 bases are TGCGCCAGCAGCACCTCCTCCGGGGGTTCGGGGGAGCAGTACTTC. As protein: CASSTSSGGSGEQYF.

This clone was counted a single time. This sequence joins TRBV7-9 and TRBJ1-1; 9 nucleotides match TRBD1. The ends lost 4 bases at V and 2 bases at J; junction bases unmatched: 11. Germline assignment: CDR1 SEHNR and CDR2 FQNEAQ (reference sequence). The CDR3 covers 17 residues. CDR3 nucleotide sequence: TGTGCCAGCAGCTGGCCTACAGGGGGCGGCGGTAACACTGAAGCTTTCTTT. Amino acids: CASSWPTGGGGNTEAFF.

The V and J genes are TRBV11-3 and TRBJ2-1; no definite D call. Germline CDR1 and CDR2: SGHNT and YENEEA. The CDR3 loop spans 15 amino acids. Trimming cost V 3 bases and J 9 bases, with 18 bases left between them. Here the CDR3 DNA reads TGTGCCAGCAGCTTGAGGAATCCCAACTCCGGTGAGCAGTTCTTC. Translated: CASSLRNPNSGEQFF.

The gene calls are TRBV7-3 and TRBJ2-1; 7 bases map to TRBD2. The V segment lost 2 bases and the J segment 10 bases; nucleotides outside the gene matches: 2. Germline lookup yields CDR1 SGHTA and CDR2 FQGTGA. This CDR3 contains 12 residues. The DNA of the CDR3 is TGTGCCAGCAGCTTAGCCGGGAGGGAGCAGTTCTTC. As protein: CASSLAGREQFF. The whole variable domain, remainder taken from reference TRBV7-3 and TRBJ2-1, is GAGVSQTPSNKVTEKGKYVELRCDPISGHTALYWYRQSLGQGPEFLIYFQGTGAADDSGLPNDRFFAVRPEGSVSTLKIQRTERGDSAVYLCASSLAGREQFFGPGTRLTVL.